Listed here is a single T cell receptor (beta chain). Germline CDR1 is SGHAT and CDR2 is FQNNGV. The CDR3 length is 15 residues. V lost 2 bases and J 2 bases, leaving 12 bases between the germline ends. Patients of the Seattle cohort, enrolled during active infection, were followed longitudinally. The authors' processing: Amplification of reference gene primers provided the estimated nucleated cell counts. TCRdb's copy holds only in-frame clones and misses some; the assay was immunoSEQ multiplex PCR. Clone size and the V and J calls come from that table; the DNA yielded D and trimming. The table records about 130,000 clones, about 89% of them present only once. The data were taken from a study of blood T cell repertoires in COVID-19. The wider study: In each case, the material was cDNA or gDNA derived from T cells, B-cell-depleted T cells, or PBMCs.

This sequence joins TRBV11-2 and TRBJ1-1, with D perhaps TRBD1 (5 bases). Specimen: peripheral blood. This sequence originates from a man in his 60s with COVID-19, enrolled during active disease. For the CDR3, the DNA is TGTGCCAGCAGCTTAATCGGACAAGTTAACACTGAAGCTTTCTTT. It codes for CASSLIGQVNTEAFF.